This entry is about one TCR beta chain. The antigen remains undetermined. This same CDR3 is encoded by further DNA sequences in the sample. This record comes from a study of T cell responses to AZD1222 COVID-19 vaccine. The assay was immunoSEQ multiplex PCR, and TCRdb's table has in-frame clones only and misses some. The sample lists 200,000 to 250,000 clones, just over 90% occurring once. Study-wide results and limits: Samples come after the peak T cell response, not at day 14. White British people made up most donors, females outnumbered males, and clonal diversity was possibly underestimated. Vaccine-related CD4 TCRs covered spike, predominating at 160-218 and 743-854. Elevations in Spike-specific TCR breadth and depth followed administration of two AZD1222 doses.

Germline CDR1 and CDR2: SGHRS and YFSETQ. Trimming stripped 4 bases from V and 2 bases from J, with 12 bases between. The CDR3 spans 14 residues. The sample consisted of peripheral blood, taken on day 0 of MenACWY control vaccination. The chain recombines TRBV5-1 with TRBJ1-1; maybe TRBD1 (6 bases). This clonotype originated in an adult in good health. This chain's CDR3 is CASSGGQLNTEAFF. The DNA for the CDR3 is TGCGCCAGCAGCGGAGGACAGCTTAACACTGAAGCTTTCTTT. Together with reference TRBV5-1 and TRBJ1-1, the CDR3 gives the full variable domain: KAGVTQTPRYLIKTRGQQVTLSCSPISGHRSVSWYQQTPGQGLQFLFEYFSETQRNKGNFPGRFSGRQFSNSRSEMNVSTLELGDSALYLCASSGGQLNTEAFFGQGTRLTVV.